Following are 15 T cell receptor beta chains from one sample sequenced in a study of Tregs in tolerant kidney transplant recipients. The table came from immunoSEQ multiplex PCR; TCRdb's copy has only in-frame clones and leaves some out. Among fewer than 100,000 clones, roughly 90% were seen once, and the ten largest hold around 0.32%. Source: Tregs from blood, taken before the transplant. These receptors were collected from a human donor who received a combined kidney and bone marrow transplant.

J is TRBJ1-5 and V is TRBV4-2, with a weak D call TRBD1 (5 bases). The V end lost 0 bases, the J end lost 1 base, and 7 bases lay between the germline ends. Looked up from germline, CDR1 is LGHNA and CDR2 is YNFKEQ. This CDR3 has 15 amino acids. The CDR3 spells CASSQDRGSNQPQHF. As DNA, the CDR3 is TGTGCCAGCAGCCAAGACCGGGGGAGCAATCAGCCCCAGCATTTT.

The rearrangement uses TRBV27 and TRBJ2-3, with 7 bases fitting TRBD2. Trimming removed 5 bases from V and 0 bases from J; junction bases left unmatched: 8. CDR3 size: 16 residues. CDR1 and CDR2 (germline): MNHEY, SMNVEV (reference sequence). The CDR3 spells CASSDSGWGSTDTQYF. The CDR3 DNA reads TGTGCCAGCAGTGATAGCGGGTGGGGGAGCACAGATACGCAGTATTTT.

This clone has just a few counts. The chain's CDR3 is CAISETTGDREQYF. The CDR3 DNA sequence: TGTGCCATCAGTGAAACAACAGGGGATCGGGAGCAGTACTTC. The chain recombines TRBV10-3 with TRBJ2-7; 7 bases line up with TRBD1. Germline V lookup: CDR1 ENHRY, CDR2 SYGVKD. The V gene end was trimmed by 3 bases and the J gene end by 7 bases; junction bases not matched to a gene: 9. The CDR3 runs to 14 residues.

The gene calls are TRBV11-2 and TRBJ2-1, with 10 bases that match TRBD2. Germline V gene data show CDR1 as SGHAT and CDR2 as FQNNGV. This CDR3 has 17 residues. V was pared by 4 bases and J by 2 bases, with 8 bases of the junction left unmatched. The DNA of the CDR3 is TGTGCCAGCAGCTCGTCGACTAGCGGGTATCCCTACAATGAGCAGTTCTTC. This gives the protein CASSSSTSGYPYNEQFF. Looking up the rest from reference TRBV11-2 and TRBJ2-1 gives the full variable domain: EAGVAQSPRYKIIEKRQSVAFWCNPISGHATLYWYQQILGQGPKLLIQFQNNGVVDDSQLPKDRFSAERLKGVDSTLKIQPAKLEDSAVYLCASSSSTSGYPYNEQFFGPGTRLTVL.

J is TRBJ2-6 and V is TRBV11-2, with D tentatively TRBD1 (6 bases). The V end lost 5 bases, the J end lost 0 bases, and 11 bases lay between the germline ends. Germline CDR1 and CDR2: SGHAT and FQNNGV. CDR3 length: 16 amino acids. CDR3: CASSQTGNSGANVLTF. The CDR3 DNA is TGTGCCAGCAGCCAGACAGGAAACTCTGGGGCCAACGTCCTGACTTTC.

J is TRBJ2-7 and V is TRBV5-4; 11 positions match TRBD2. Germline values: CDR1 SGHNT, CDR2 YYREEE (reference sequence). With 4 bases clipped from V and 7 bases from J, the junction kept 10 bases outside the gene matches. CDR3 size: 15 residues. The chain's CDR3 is CASSPGGTSGFEQYF. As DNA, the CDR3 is TGTGCCAGCAGCCCTGGGGGGACTAGCGGATTTGAGCAGTACTTC.

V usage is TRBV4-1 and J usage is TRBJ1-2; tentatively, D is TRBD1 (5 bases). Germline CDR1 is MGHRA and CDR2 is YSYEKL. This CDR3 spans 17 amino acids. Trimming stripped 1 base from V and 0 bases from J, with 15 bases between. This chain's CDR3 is CASSQGRGSTANYGYTF. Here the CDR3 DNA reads TGCGCCAGCAGCCAAGGTCGGGGCAGCACAGCTAACTATGGCTACACCTTC.

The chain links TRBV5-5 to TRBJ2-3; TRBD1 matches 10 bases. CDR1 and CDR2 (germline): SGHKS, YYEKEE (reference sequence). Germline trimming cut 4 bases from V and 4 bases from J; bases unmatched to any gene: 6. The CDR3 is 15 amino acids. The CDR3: CASSPGTGDADTQYF. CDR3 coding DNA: TGTGCCAGCAGCCCCGGGACAGGGGATGCAGATACGCAGTATTTT.

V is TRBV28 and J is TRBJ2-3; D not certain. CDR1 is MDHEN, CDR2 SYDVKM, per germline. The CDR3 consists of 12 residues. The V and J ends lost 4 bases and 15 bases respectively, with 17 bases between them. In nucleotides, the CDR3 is TGTGCCAGCAGTTCGACACGGATTTCTCATTATTTT. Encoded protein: CASSSTRISHYF.

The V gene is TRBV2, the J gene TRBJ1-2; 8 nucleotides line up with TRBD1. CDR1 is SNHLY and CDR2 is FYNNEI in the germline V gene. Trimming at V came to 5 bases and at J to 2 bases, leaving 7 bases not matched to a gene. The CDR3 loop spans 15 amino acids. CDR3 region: CASSPDRATNYGYTF. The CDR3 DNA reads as TGTGCCAGCAGTCCGGACAGGGCGACGAACTATGGCTACACCTTC.

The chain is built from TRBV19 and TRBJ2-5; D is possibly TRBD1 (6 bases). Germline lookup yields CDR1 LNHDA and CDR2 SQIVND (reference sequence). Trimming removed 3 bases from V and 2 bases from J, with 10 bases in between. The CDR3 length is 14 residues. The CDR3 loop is CASSINRVQETQYF. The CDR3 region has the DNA TGTGCCAGTAGTATCAACAGGGTACAAGAGACCCAGTACTTC.

Written as DNA, the CDR3 is TGTGCCAGCAGTTACTCCGCGGGAGGAAACACCATATATTTT. Translation gives CASSYSAGGNTIYF. The chain carries TRBV6-6 and TRBJ1-3; D is ambiguous. The CDR3 is 14 amino acids. Trimming removed 0 bases at V and 4 bases at J, with 7 bases between. The V gene's germline CDR1 is MNHNY and CDR2 SVGAGI (reference sequence).

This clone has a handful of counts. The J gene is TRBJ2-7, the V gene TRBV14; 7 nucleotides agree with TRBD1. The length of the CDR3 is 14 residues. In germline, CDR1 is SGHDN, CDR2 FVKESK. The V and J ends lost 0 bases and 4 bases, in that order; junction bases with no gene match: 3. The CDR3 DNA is TGTGCCAGCAGCCAAGAAGTGGGACAGTACGAGCAGTACTTC. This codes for CASSQEVGQYEQYF. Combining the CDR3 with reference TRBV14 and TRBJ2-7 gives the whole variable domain EAGVTQFPSHSVIEKGQTVTLRCDPISGHDNLYWYRRVMGKEIKFLLHFVKESKQDESGMPNNRFLAERTGGTYSTLKVQPAELEDSGVYFCASSQEVGQYEQYFGPGTRLTVT.

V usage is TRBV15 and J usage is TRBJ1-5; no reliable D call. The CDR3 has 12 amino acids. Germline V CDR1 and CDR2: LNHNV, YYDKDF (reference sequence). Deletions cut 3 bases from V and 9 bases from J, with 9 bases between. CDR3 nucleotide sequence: TGTGCCACCAGCAGCCCTGGAGCGCCCCAGCATTTT. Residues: CATSSPGAPQHF.

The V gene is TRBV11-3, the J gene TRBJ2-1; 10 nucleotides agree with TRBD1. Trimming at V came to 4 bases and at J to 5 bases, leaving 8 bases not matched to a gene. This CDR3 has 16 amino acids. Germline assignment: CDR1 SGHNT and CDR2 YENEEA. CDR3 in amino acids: CASSSGPGQGHNEQFF. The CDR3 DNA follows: TGTGCCAGCAGCTCGGGTCCGGGACAGGGGCACAATGAGCAGTTCTTC.